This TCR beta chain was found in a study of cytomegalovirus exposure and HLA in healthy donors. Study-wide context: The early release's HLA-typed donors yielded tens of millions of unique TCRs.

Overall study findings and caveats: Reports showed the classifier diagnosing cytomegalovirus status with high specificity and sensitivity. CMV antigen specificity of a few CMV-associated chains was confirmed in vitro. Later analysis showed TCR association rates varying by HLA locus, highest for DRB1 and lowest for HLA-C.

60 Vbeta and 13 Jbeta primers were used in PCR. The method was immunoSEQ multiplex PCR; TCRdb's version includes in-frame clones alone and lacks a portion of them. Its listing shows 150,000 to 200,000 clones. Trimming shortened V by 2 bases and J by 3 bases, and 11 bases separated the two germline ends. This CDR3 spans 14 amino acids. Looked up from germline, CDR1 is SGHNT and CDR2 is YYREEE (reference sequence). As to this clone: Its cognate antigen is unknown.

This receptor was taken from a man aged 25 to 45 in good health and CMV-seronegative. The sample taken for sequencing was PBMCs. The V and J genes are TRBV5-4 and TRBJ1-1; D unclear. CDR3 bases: TGTGCCAGCAGCTTAAACATGAGGGACACTGAAGCTTTCTTT. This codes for CASSLNMRDTEAFF. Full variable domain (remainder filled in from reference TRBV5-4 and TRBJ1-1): ETGVTQSPTHLIKTRGQQVTLRCSSQSGHNTVSWYQQALGQGPQFIFQYYREEENGRGNFPPRFSGLQFPNYSSELNVNALELDDSALYLCASSLNMRDTEAFFGQGTRLTVV.